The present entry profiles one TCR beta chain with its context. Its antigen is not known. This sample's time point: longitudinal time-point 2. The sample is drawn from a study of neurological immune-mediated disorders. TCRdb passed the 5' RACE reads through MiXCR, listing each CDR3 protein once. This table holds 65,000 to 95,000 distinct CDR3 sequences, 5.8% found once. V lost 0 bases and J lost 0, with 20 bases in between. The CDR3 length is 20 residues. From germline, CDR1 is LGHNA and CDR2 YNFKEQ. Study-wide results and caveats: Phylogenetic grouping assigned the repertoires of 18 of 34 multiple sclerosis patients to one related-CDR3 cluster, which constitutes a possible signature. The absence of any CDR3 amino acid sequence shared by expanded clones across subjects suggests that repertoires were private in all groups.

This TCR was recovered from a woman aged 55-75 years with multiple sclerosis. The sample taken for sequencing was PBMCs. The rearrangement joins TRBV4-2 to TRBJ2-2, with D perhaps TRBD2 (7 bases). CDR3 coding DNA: TGTGCCAGCAGCCAAGATCCCTGGTCTGCGGGGGCAGCGAACACCGGGGAGCTGTTTTTT. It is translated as CASSQDPWSAGAANTGELFF.